This entry lists 32 T cell receptor beta chains sequenced from one sample in a study of blood T cell repertoires in COVID-19. This table comes from immunoSEQ multiplex PCR, and its TCRdb copy is limited to in-frame clones, with some not included. The data contain 210,000 or so clones, 70% to 90% of them singletons. The sample taken for sequencing was peripheral blood. The source of these receptors is a woman between 18 and 29 years old who had recovered from COVID-19.

The CDR3 DNA is TGTGCCAGCAGCCCGACCCCGGACAGGGGGGTCTATGGCTACACCTTC. Encoded protein: CASSPTPDRGVYGYTF. This chain uses TRBV7-2 with TRBJ1-2; 10 nucleotides agree with TRBD1. The CDR3 loop spans 16 amino acids. The V gene end was trimmed by 5 bases and the J gene end by 4 bases; junction bases not matched to a gene: 10. The germline V gene has CDR1 SGHTA and CDR2 FQGNSA.

CDR3 region: CAISEWGQGARTGNTIYF. The CDR3 DNA reads as TGTGCCATCAGTGAGTGGGGGCAGGGGGCACGGACGGGAAACACCATATATTTT. V usage is TRBV10-3 and J usage is TRBJ1-3, with 8 positions matching TRBD1. Germline values: CDR1 ENHRY, CDR2 SYGVKD. CDR3 length: 18 amino acids. The V and J ends lost 1 base and 4 bases, in that order; junction bases with no gene match: 12.

This chain connects TRBV6-5 to TRBJ2-1; D possibly corresponds to TRBD2 (5 bases). V gave up 4 bases and J gave up 4 bases, with 14 bases separating them. The CDR3 totals 15 residues. Germline CDR1 is MNHEY and CDR2 is SVGAGI. CDR3 region: CASSSRDPLYNEQFF. CDR3 DNA: TGTGCCAGCAGTTCGAGGGATCCCTTGTACAATGAGCAGTTCTTC.

The gene calls are TRBV24-1 and TRBJ2-3; 8 positions match TRBD1. V lost 0 bases, J lost 4 bases, and 5 bases stayed unmatched. The CDR3 runs to 16 residues. Germline assignment: CDR1 KGHDR and CDR2 SFDVKD. In nucleotides, the CDR3 is TGTGCCACCAGTGATTTGTACAGGGGGAGCGCAGATACGCAGTATTTT. Encoded protein: CATSDLYRGSADTQYF.

This chain links TRBV6-5 with TRBJ1-4; 7 nucleotides line up with TRBD1. The junction had 6 bases not matched to a gene; V was cut back by 8 bases and J by 3 bases. Germline-derived CDR1 and CDR2 are MNHEY and SVGAGI. The length of the CDR3 is 14 residues. CDR3 residues: CASGTDTANEKLFF. The CDR3 DNA reads as TGTGCCAGCGGGACAGACACGGCTAATGAAAAACTGTTTTTT.

J is TRBJ2-5 and V is TRBV24-1; a weak D match, TRBD1 (5 bases). Germline assignment: CDR1 KGHDR and CDR2 SFDVKD. The CDR3 runs to 14 residues. V was trimmed by 8 bases and J by 5 bases, leaving 17 bases between them. The CDR3 DNA follows: TGTGCCACCACAGACAGCCGCCGAGGCGAGACCCAGTACTTC. This translates into CATTDSRRGETQYF.

This clone showed up just once. The J gene is TRBJ2-5, the V gene TRBV11-2; D is undetermined. Trimming cost V 8 bases and J 5 bases, with 15 bases left between them. Germline CDR1 SGHAT, CDR2 FQNNGV. The CDR3 totals 13 residues. CDR3 nucleotide sequence: TGTGCCAGCCTAAATCCCTCAACGGAGACCCAGTACTTC. Amino acid sequence: CASLNPSTETQYF. Drawing the rest from reference TRBV11-2 and TRBJ2-5, the complete variable domain is EAGVAQSPRYKIIEKRQSVAFWCNPISGHATLYWYQQILGQGPKLLIQFQNNGVVDDSQLPKDRFSAERLKGVDSTLKIQPAKLEDSAVYLCASLNPSTETQYFGPGTRLLVL.

The CDR3 spells CASSVAQASPLHF. CDR3 DNA: TGTGCCAGCAGCGTAGCACAGGCCTCACCCCTCCACTTT. This rearrangement joins TRBV9 to TRBJ1-6, with a tentative D call TRBD1 (5 bases). From germline, CDR1 is SGDLS and CDR2 YYNGEE. This CDR3 contains 13 residues. Trimming took off 0 bases at V and 10 bases at J, with 8 bases between the two ends.

The rearrangement uses TRBV7-2 and TRBJ2-7, with TRBD2 identical over 9 bases. CDR3 size: 15 residues. With V trimmed by 2 bases and J by 4 bases, 6 bases remained unmatched. CDR1 is SGHTA, CDR2 FQGNSA, per germline. The CDR3: CASSLWGGRVYEQYF. The CDR3 DNA is TGTGCCAGCAGCTTATGGGGCGGGAGGGTTTACGAGCAGTACTTC.

V usage is TRBV15 and J usage is TRBJ2-7; D is undetermined. Germline V gene data show CDR1 as LNHNV and CDR2 as YYDKDF (reference sequence). Trimming left V 1 base short and J 5 bases short, with 15 bases between. The CDR3 totals 15 residues. DNA of the CDR3: TGTGCCACCAGCAGAGCCCCCGTAGTGTTGGACGAGCAGTACTTC. Amino acids: CATSRAPVVLDEQYF. The full variable domain, rest sourced from reference TRBV15 and TRBJ2-7, is DAMVIQNPRYQVTQFGKPVTLSCSQTLNHNVMYWYQQKSSQAPKLLFHYYDKDFNNEADTPDNFQSRRPNTSFCFLDIRSPGLGDTAMYLCATSRAPVVLDEQYFGPGTRLTVT.

This clone has more than one count but fewer than ten. J is TRBJ1-3 and V is TRBV15; D is undetermined. The CDR3 length is 16 residues. With 0 bases removed from V and 4 bases from J, the gap between germline ends came to 13 bases. CDR1 and CDR2 (germline): LNHNV, YYDKDF (reference sequence). The CDR3 sequence is CATSRDALQAGNTIYF. The CDR3 nucleotides are TGTGCCACCAGCAGAGATGCCCTCCAGGCGGGAAACACCATATATTTT.

The chain employs TRBV19 and TRBJ1-1, with D possibly being TRBD1 (6 bases). This CDR3 contains 11 residues. V gave up 9 bases and J gave up 7 bases, with 12 bases separating them. The germline CDR1 and CDR2 sequences are LNHDA and SQIVND (reference sequence). This chain's CDR3 is CASHRGFEAFF. The CDR3 region has the DNA TGTGCCAGCCATAGGGGGTTTGAAGCTTTCTTT.

CDR3 DNA sequence: TGCGCCAGCAGCCAAGCCGGGACAGACTACGAGCAGTACTTC. This codes for CASSQAGTDYEQYF. J is TRBJ2-7 and V is TRBV4-1; 7 nucleotides line up with TRBD1. The CDR3 runs 14 residues. V shed 1 base and J 3 bases; nucleotides not matched to a gene: 3. Germline V CDR1 and CDR2: MGHRA, YSYEKL.

CDR3 in DNA: TGTGCCTGGAGTGCCCAAACAGGTCTCAATCAGCCCCAGCATTTT. Translation: CAWSAQTGLNQPQHF. This chain uses TRBV30 with TRBJ1-5, with D perhaps TRBD1 (5 bases). The CDR3 has 15 residues. The V gene's germline CDR1 is GTSNPN and CDR2 SVGIG (reference sequence). Trimming took off 1 base at V and 3 bases at J, with 13 bases between the two ends.

V is TRBV7-3 and J is TRBJ2-1; 9 nucleotides match TRBD2. This CDR3 contains 20 residues. The trim removed 1 base at V and 8 bases at J, leaving 21 bases unmatched. Germline CDR1 SGHTA, CDR2 FQGTGA. The CDR3: CASSLRRAGGLRLPTDEQFF. In DNA, the CDR3 is TGTGCCAGCAGCTTAAGACGGGCGGGAGGGCTAAGACTGCCTACCGATGAGCAGTTCTTC.

The V gene is TRBV19, the J gene TRBJ1-1; D unclear. This CDR3 contains 13 residues. The germline CDR1 and CDR2 sequences are LNHDA and SQIVND (reference sequence). Trimming shortened V by 4 bases and J by 7 bases, and 13 bases separated the two germline ends. The CDR3 region is CASSRTAEGEAFF. DNA for the CDR3: TGTGCCAGTAGTAGAACTGCGGAAGGTGAAGCTTTCTTT. Drawing the rest from reference TRBV19 and TRBJ1-1, the complete variable domain is DGGITQSPKYLFRKEGQNVTLSCEQNLNHDAMYWYRQDPGQGLRLIYYSQIVNDFQKGDIAEGYSVSREKKESFPLTVTSAQKNPTAFYLCASSRTAEGEAFFGQGTRLTVV.

Written as DNA, the CDR3 is TGCGCCAGCAGCCAAGACGAGGCTTCTAACTATGGCTACACCTTC. Its translation is CASSQDEASNYGYTF. This chain links TRBV4-3 with TRBJ1-2; D is unclear. V was cut by 0 bases and J by 0 bases, with 8 bases left in between. The CDR3 loop spans 15 amino acids. CDR1 and CDR2 (germline): LGHNA, YSLEER.

The chain carries TRBV11-2 and TRBJ1-4; maybe TRBD1 (5 bases). Germline V gene data show CDR1 as SGHAT and CDR2 as FQNNGV. The V end lost 0 bases, the J end lost 7 bases, and 12 bases lay between the germline ends. The CDR3 runs 15 residues. The CDR3 coding sequence is TGTGCCAGCAGCTTAGAGGGACTGAGGGGTGAAAAACTGTTTTTT. It yields the protein CASSLEGLRGEKLFF.

V gene TRBV6-2 or TRBV6-3 combines with J gene TRBJ2-6, with D tentatively TRBD1 (6 bases). Trimming shortened V by 0 bases and J by 2 bases, and 14 bases separated the two germline ends. Germline V gives CDR1 MNHEY, CDR2 SVGEGT. This CDR3 is 18 amino acids long. The CDR3 nucleotides are TGTGCCAGCAGTTACTCTGAGGGACACTTGGCTGGGGCCAACGTCCTGACTTTC. Amino acid sequence: CASSYSEGHLAGANVLTF.

The V call is TRBV4-1, the J call TRBJ1-5; D remains unclear. The CDR3 length is 15 residues. V was pared by 4 bases and J by 0 bases, with 10 bases between. The germline CDR1 and CDR2 sequences are MGHRA and YSYEKL. CDR3 sequence reads: CASSPWRNSNQPQHF. The CDR3, as DNA: TGCGCCAGCAGCCCCTGGAGAAATAGCAATCAGCCCCAGCATTTT.

Here the CDR3 DNA reads TGTGCCAGCCGCCAGGGGGCGGCTAATGAAAAACTGTTTTTT. Its protein product is CASRQGAANEKLFF. The rearrangement uses TRBV6-5 and TRBJ1-4; 8 bases are shared with TRBD1. V was clipped by 8 bases and J by 3 bases; unmatched bases: 5. The CDR3 totals 14 residues. CDR1 and CDR2 from the germline V gene are MNHEY and SVGAGI.

The CDR3 DNA reads as TGTGCCAGCAGTCATACAGGGCCCAATCAGCCCCAGCATTTT. It yields the protein CASSHTGPNQPQHF. The chain uses TRBV6-5 and TRBJ1-5; TRBD1 is a possible D gene (6 bases). The V end lost 5 bases, the J end lost 3 bases, and 11 bases lay between the germline ends. Germline loops: CDR1 MNHEY, CDR2 SVGAGI. The CDR3 contains 14 residues.

The J gene is TRBJ2-1, the V gene TRBV7-8, with 7 bases fitting TRBD2. Germline V CDR1 and CDR2: SGHVS, FQNEAQ. V shed 5 bases and J 2 bases; nucleotides not matched to a gene: 6. The CDR3 totals 15 residues. CDR3 residues: CASSKGTTPYNEQFF. CDR3 nucleotides: TGTGCCAGCAGCAAAGGGACTACCCCCTACAATGAGCAGTTCTTC. Complete variable domain (other parts from reference TRBV7-8 and TRBJ2-1): GAGVSQSPRYKVAKRGQDVALRCDPISGHVSLFWYQQALGQGPEFLTYFQNEAQLDKSGLPSDRFFAERPEGSVSTLKIQRTQQEDSAVYLCASSKGTTPYNEQFFGPGTRLTVL.

The chain links TRBV2 to TRBJ1-1; D possibly corresponds to TRBD1 (6 bases). The germline V gene encodes CDR1 SNHLY and CDR2 FYNNEI. There are 15 residues in the CDR3. Trimming stripped 1 base from V and 2 bases from J, with 11 bases between. The CDR3 here is CASSEGQEANTEAFF. CDR3 DNA: TGTGCCAGCAGTGAAGGACAGGAGGCCAACACTGAAGCTTTCTTT.

The genes are TRBV15 and TRBJ2-1; TRBD2 matches at 7 bases. Germline assignment: CDR1 LNHNV and CDR2 YYDKDF (reference sequence). This CDR3 has 14 residues. The ends lost 6 bases at V and 0 bases at J; junction bases unmatched: 2. The CDR3 spells CATRSGGSYNEQFF. The CDR3 bases are TGTGCCACCAGATCGGGAGGCTCCTACAATGAGCAGTTCTTC.

The rearrangement uses TRBV7-2 and TRBJ1-1; no firm D call. This CDR3 comprises 15 residues. The germline V and J ends were trimmed by 2 bases and 1 base, with 11 bases remaining between them. Germline V gives CDR1 SGHTA, CDR2 FQGNSA. The CDR3 coding sequence is TGTGCCAGCAGCTTAAGTGTCAGTTGGAACACTGAAGCTTTCTTT. Protein: CASSLSVSWNTEAFF. Combining the CDR3 with reference TRBV7-2 and TRBJ1-1 gives the whole variable domain GAGVSQSPSNKVTEKGKDVELRCDPISGHTALYWYRQSLGQGLEFLIYFQGNSAPDKSGLPSDRFSAERTGGSVSTLTIQRTQQEDSAVYLCASSLSVSWNTEAFFGQGTRLTVV.

The genes are TRBV4-3 and TRBJ2-7; 14 nucleotides agree with TRBD2. This CDR3 comprises 15 residues. Germline lookup yields CDR1 LGHNA and CDR2 YSLEER. Trimming at V came to 1 base and at J to 4 bases, leaving 0 bases not matched to a gene. For the CDR3, the DNA is TGCGCCAGCAGCCAAGGACTAGCGGGAGGGTACGAGCAGTACTTC. It translates to CASSQGLAGGYEQYF.

The J gene is TRBJ2-1, the V gene TRBV6-6, with 7 nucleotides matching TRBD2. After removal of 0 bases from V and 3 bases from J, the junction contained 5 bases not matched to a gene. CDR3 length: 16 residues. Germline V gene sequence: CDR1 MNHNY, CDR2 SVGAGI (reference sequence). The CDR3 reads CASSYSTLADYNEQFF. In DNA form, the CDR3 reads TGTGCCAGCAGTTACTCGACCCTAGCGGACTACAATGAGCAGTTCTTC.

CDR3 sequence (DNA): TGCGCCAGCAGCTTGCCTTACGGGACAGACAATGAGCAGTTCTTC. Its translation is CASSLPYGTDNEQFF. The J gene is TRBJ2-1, the V gene TRBV5-1, with TRBD1 matching 7 bases. The CDR3 consists of 15 residues. After removal of 1 base from V and 5 bases from J, the junction contained 6 bases not matched to a gene. The germline V gene has CDR1 SGHRS and CDR2 YFSETQ.

The rearrangement links TRBV6-1 to TRBJ1-1; 12 bases match TRBD1. This CDR3 is 15 amino acids long. V dropped 2 bases and J dropped 5; count of bases not matched to a gene: 3. Germline V gene lookup returns CDR1 MNHNS and CDR2 SASEGT. The CDR3 DNA follows: TGTGCCAGCAGTGAACCGGGACAGGGGGCGACTGAAGCTTTCTTT. Its protein product is CASSEPGQGATEAFF.

The chain uses TRBV15 and TRBJ1-1, with TRBD1 identical over 7 bases. Germline V CDR1 and CDR2: LNHNV, YYDKDF (reference sequence). With 4 bases clipped from V and 6 bases from J, the junction kept 5 bases outside the gene matches. CDR3 size: 13 residues. The CDR3 here is CATSTDRVAEAFF. The CDR3 nucleotides read TGTGCCACCAGCACCGACAGGGTGGCTGAAGCTTTCTTT. Complete variable domain (other parts from reference TRBV15 and TRBJ1-1): DAMVIQNPRYQVTQFGKPVTLSCSQTLNHNVMYWYQQKSSQAPKLLFHYYDKDFNNEADTPDNFQSRRPNTSFCFLDIRSPGLGDTAMYLCATSTDRVAEAFFGQGTRLTVV.

The chain has TRBV7-2 and TRBJ1-5, with 8 bases identical to TRBD1. Germline trimming cut 5 bases from V and 4 bases from J; bases unmatched to any gene: 4. Germline CDR1 and CDR2: SGHTA and FQGNSA. The CDR3 covers 14 residues. CDR3 nucleotides: TGTGCCAGCAGCACCCGACAGGGGAATCAGCCCCAGCATTTT. This codes for CASSTRQGNQPQHF.